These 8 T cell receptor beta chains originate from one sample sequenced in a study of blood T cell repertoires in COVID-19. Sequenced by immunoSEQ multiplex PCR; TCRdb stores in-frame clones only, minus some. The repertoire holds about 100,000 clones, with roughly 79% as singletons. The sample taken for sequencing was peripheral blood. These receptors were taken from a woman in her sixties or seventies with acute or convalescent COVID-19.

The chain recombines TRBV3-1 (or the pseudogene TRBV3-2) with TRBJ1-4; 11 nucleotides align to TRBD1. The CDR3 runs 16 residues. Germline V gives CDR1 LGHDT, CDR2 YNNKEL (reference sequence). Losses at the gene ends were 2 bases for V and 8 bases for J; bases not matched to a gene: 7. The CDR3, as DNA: TGTGCCAGCAGCCAAACGAGTGGGACAGGGGGGGAAAAACTGTTTTTT. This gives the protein CASSQTSGTGGEKLFF.

The CDR3 region is CASSHSGMVSYEQYF. DNA of the CDR3: TGTGCCAGCAGCCACTCCGGGATGGTCTCCTACGAGCAGTACTTC. V is TRBV3-1 (or the pseudogene TRBV3-2) and J is TRBJ2-7; D may be TRBD2 (5 bases). The CDR3 has 15 amino acids. V lost 3 bases and J lost 0, with 12 bases in between. CDR1 is LGHDT and CDR2 is YNNKEL in the germline V gene (reference sequence).

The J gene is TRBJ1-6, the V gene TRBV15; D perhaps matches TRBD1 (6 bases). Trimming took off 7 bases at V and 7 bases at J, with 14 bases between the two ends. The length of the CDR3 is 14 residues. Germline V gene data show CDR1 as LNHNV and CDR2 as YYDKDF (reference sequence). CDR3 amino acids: CATNQGHQNSPLHF. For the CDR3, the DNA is TGTGCCACCAACCAGGGACACCAAAATTCACCCCTCCACTTT.

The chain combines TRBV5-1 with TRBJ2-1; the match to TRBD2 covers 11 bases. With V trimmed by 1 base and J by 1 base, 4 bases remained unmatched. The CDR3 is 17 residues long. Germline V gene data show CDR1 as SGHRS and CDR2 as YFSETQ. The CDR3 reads CASSLQASGGSYNEQFF. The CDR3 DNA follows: TGCGCCAGCAGCTTGCAGGCTAGCGGGGGGTCCTACAATGAGCAGTTCTTC.

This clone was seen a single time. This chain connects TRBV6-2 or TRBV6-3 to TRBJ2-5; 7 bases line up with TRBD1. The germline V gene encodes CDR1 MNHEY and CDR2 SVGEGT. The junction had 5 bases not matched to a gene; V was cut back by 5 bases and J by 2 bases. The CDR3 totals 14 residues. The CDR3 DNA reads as TGTGCCAGCAGTACCCCGGACAGGCAAGAGACCCAGTACTTC. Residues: CASSTPDRQETQYF.

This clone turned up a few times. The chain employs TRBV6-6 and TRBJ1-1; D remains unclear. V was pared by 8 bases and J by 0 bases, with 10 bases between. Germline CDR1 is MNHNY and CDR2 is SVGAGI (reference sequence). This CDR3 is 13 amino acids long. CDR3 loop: CASGPAVNTEAFF. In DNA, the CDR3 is TGTGCCAGCGGCCCGGCGGTGAACACTGAAGCTTTCTTT.

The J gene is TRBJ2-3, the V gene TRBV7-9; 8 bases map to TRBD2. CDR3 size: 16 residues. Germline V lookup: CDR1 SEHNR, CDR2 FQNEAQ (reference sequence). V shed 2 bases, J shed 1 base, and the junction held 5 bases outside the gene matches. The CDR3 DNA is TGTGCCAGCAGCTTAAGGCGGGGGGCCGGCACAGATACGCAGTATTTT. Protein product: CASSLRRGAGTDTQYF.

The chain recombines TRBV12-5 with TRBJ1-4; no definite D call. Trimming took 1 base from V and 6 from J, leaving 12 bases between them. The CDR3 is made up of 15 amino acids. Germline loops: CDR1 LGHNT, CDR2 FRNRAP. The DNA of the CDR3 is TGTGCTAGTGGTTTGGGTACCAGCGGAGATGAAAAACTGTTTTTT. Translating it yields CASGLGTSGDEKLFF.